One TCR beta chain is described in this entry. After removal of 4 bases from V and 5 bases from J, the junction contained 7 bases not matched to a gene. The CDR3 covers 15 residues. Germline CDR1 and CDR2: SEHNR and FQNEAQ (reference sequence). The data belong to a study of blood T cell repertoires in COVID-19. The wider study: PBMCs, B-cell-depleted T cells, or T cells were the source of the cDNA or gDNA that made up the material.

Original methodology: Reference gene primers were amplified, and this amplification served to estimate nucleated cell counts. Measured with immunoSEQ multiplex PCR; TCRdb has only the in-frame clones, and not every one. Clone size and V and J calls were adopted from that table, with D and trimming inferred from the DNA. The profile shows tens of thousands of clones, over 75% of them singletons. The chain uses TRBV7-9 and TRBJ2-7, with 11 bases fitting TRBD1. Sequencing input: peripheral blood. This clonotype was sampled from a human donor in a cohort sampled during active COVID-19. This CDR3 reads CASSSSGQGGNEQYF. CDR3 in DNA: TGTGCCAGCAGCTCTTCGGGACAGGGGGGGAACGAGCAGTACTTC.